This entry is about one TCR beta chain. With 60 Vbeta and 13 Jbeta primers, the PCR was carried out. Some clones are missing from TCRdb's copy, which holds only in-frame ones; the method was immunoSEQ multiplex PCR. The sample holds around 180,000 clones, over 70% seen once. This specimen comes from a study of cytomegalovirus exposure and HLA in healthy donors. Germline lookup yields CDR1 SGHRS and CDR2 YFSETQ. The CDR3 covers 16 residues. V lost 5 bases, J lost 7 bases, and 13 bases stayed unmatched. The sample taken for sequencing was PBMCs. The V gene is TRBV5-1, the J gene TRBJ2-1; TRBD1 aligns across 9 bases. This clonotype originated in a woman aged 18-29 years in good health and CMV-seropositive. The CDR3 here is CASSQLRDRVSNEQFF. As DNA, the CDR3 is TGCGCCAGCAGTCAACTCCGGGACAGGGTCTCTAATGAGCAGTTCTTC.